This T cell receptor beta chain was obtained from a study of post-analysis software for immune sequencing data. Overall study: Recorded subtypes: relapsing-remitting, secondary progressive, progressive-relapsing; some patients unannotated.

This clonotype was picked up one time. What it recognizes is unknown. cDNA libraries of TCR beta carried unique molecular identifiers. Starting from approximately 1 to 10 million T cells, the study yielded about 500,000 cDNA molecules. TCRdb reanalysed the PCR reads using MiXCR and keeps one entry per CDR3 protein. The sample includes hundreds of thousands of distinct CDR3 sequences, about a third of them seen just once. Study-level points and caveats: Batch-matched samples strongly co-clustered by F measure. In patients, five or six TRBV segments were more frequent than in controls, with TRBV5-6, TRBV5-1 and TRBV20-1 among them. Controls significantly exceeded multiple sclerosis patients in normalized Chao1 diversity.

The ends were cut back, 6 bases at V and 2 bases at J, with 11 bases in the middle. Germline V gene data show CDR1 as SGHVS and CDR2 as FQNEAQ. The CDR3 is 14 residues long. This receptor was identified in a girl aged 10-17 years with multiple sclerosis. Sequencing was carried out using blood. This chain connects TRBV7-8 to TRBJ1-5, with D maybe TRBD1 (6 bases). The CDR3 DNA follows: TGTGCCAGCAGATTGGACAGTCGCAATCAGCCCCAGCATTTT. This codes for CASRLDSRNQPQHF.